This T cell receptor (beta chain) was recorded in a study of human thymus T cells. Study-wide results and caveats: Related research described strongly overlapping thymic repertoires in unrelated people. An apparent bias in V and J gene usage was seen in thymic and blood repertoires.

Resections from corrective heart surgery supplied the thymus tissue. Among the donors, all were healthy Finnish infants having corrective surgery for congenital heart defects. A note on this clone: Its antigen remains unknown.

The protocol was immunoSEQ multiplex PCR, while the TCRdb copy is restricted to in-frame clones and leaves out a portion. The sample holds about 78,000 clones; approximately 96% are singletons and the top ten take 0.031%. Germline CDR1 is SGHDN and CDR2 is FVKESK. The V and J ends lost 0 bases and 6 bases respectively, with 8 bases between them. The CDR3 covers 13 residues. The chain links TRBV14 to TRBJ1-2; no reliable D call. The TCR comes from a boy in the first two years of life with a congenital heart defect but otherwise immunologically healthy. Material: thymus tissue. The CDR3 DNA follows: TGTGCCAGCAGCCAAGATTGGGGAAATGGCTACACCTTC. This gives the protein CASSQDWGNGYTF.